This passage covers 24 T cell receptor beta chains from one sample sequenced in a study of early T cells in non-severe SARS-CoV-2 infection (dated by TCRdb to the early 2020s). The library was built by means of 5' RACE. Instrument on record: NextSeq 500. TCRdb's own reprocessing of the public reads used fastp at Q25 and MiXCR and kept productive beta chains. Each CDR3 protein gets just one entry, which takes the most common genes and DNA from the rows behind it. Within this sample are 59,000 or so distinct CDR3 sequences, with 10% to 15% of them counted one time only. About 1.3% of the sample comes from the top ten. The sequences come from whole blood, collected at baseline. These receptor sequences come from an adult who was a healthcare worker with PCR-confirmed SARS-CoV-2 infection or an uninfected control (not recorded which).

V usage is TRBV12-3 or TRBV12-4 and J usage is TRBJ2-7, with 7 bases that match TRBD1. This CDR3 contains 16 residues. V was pared by 5 bases and J by 2 bases, with 12 bases of the junction left unmatched. CDR3 nucleotides: TGTGCCAGCAGTCTAAGACAGAACGACAGGGCCTACGAGCAGTACTTC. It codes for CASSLRQNDRAYEQYF.

This clonotype was picked up many times. The V and J genes are TRBV4-3 and TRBJ1-1, with D possibly matching TRBD1 (6 bases). From germline, CDR1 is LGHNA and CDR2 YSLEER. The V gene lost 0 bases and the J gene lost 6 bases, with 11 bases spanning the gap. The CDR3 runs 14 residues. The CDR3 loop is CASSQDSGVPEAFF. The DNA for the CDR3 is TGCGCCAGCAGCCAAGATTCAGGGGTCCCTGAAGCTTTCTTT.

This clonotype appeared many times. V and J are TRBV4-1 and TRBJ2-7; the D is unclear. V was trimmed by 5 bases and J by 0 bases, leaving 14 bases between them. The CDR3 runs 15 residues. Germline V lookup: CDR1 MGHRA, CDR2 YSYEKL. CDR3 protein: CASSVGPASSYEQYF. The CDR3 DNA reads as TGCGCCAGCAGCGTCGGACCGGCGAGCTCCTACGAGCAGTACTTC.

This clonotype has only a few counts. The chain combines TRBV2 with TRBJ1-5, with 11 bases aligning to TRBD1. V shed 3 bases and J 5 bases; nucleotides not matched to a gene: 3. Germline lookup yields CDR1 SNHLY and CDR2 FYNNEI. This CDR3 is built from 15 residues. CDR3 amino acids: CASSDRTGGDQPQHF. As DNA, the CDR3 is TGTGCCAGCAGTGACAGGACAGGGGGCGATCAGCCCCAGCATTTT.

This clonotype was recorded at least ten times. J is TRBJ2-5 and V is TRBV20-1; D might be TRBD1 (5 bases). This CDR3 region has 13 residues. The V and J ends lost 3 bases and 4 bases respectively, with 12 bases between them. CDR1 is DFQATT, CDR2 SNEGSKA, per germline (reference sequence). The CDR3 reads CSARVGVVETQYF. The CDR3 nucleotides are TGCAGTGCTAGGGTAGGGGTCGTAGAGACCCAGTACTTC.

This clonotype was recorded many times. The chain combines TRBV15 with TRBJ2-1; D call uncertain. Trimming cost V 0 bases and J 0 bases, with 9 bases left between them. Germline lookup yields CDR1 LNHNV and CDR2 YYDKDF (reference sequence). There are 16 residues in the CDR3. The CDR3 here is CATSRDSGTSYNEQFF. The CDR3, as DNA: TGTGCCACCAGCAGAGATTCGGGCACCTCCTACAATGAGCAGTTCTTC.

This clonotype was observed a handful of times. The chain is built from TRBV2 and TRBJ2-1, with TRBD2 matching 8 bases. V shed 3 bases, J shed 9 bases, and the junction held 10 bases outside the gene matches. In germline, CDR1 is SNHLY, CDR2 FYNNEI. The CDR3 covers 15 residues. The CDR3 DNA reads TGTGCCAGCAGTGATGGGACTAGTTTATTGGGTGAGCAGTTCTTC. Its protein product is CASSDGTSLLGEQFF.

This clonotype occurred many times. No DNA is shown, since the ends of the CDR3 on it are uncertain; the CDR3 is the one TCRdb lists. The J gene is TRBJ2-1, the V gene TRBV28; the table's D call of TRBD2 was not tested on the DNA. The CDR3 is made up of 19 amino acids, end residues included. Per the germline V gene, CDR1 is MDHEN and CDR2 is SYDVKM. The CDR3 here is CASSSSGLAGGVLYNEQFF.

This clonotype showed up many times. The chain employs TRBV29-1 and TRBJ1-1, with 7 nucleotides matching TRBD1. The germline V gene has CDR1 SQVTM and CDR2 ANQGSEA. The CDR3 length is 13 residues. The J segment lost 5 bases and the V segment lost 6 bases, leaving 9 bases of the junction unmatched. CDR3: CSVGTGEWTEAFF. CDR3 bases: TGCAGCGTGGGAACAGGGGAATGGACTGAAGCTTTCTTT.

The chain has TRBV5-1 and TRBJ2-3; D not certain. The CDR3 totals 13 residues. In germline, CDR1 is SGHRS, CDR2 YFSETQ. The V end was cut by 8 bases, the J end by 2 bases, with 12 bases between. The CDR3 DNA sequence: TGCGCCAGTCACTCCCCCCCCACAGATACGCAGTATTTT. Translated, it gives CASHSPPTDTQYF.

Only a few counts were recorded for this clonotype. The chain links TRBV28 to TRBJ2-1; D not resolved. Trimming stripped 5 bases from V and 2 bases from J, with 16 bases between. From germline, CDR1 is MDHEN and CDR2 SYDVKM. The CDR3 is made up of 16 amino acids. In DNA, the CDR3 is TGTGCCAGCAGTCCCCAAAGCAAGAAGGCCTACAATGAGCAGTTCTTC. As protein: CASSPQSKKAYNEQFF.

This clonotype was recorded at least ten times. The rearrangement uses TRBV2 and TRBJ2-7; D remains unclear. CDR3 length equals 11 residues. CDR1 is SNHLY and CDR2 is FYNNEI in the germline V gene. V gave up 4 bases and J gave up 3 bases, with 4 bases separating them. This chain's CDR3 is CASSVGYEQYF. The CDR3 region has the DNA TGTGCCAGCAGTGTCGGCTACGAGCAGTACTTC.

This clonotype appeared a few times. V gene TRBV18 combines with J gene TRBJ2-1; tentative D call: TRBD1 (5 bases). CDR1 KGHSH and CDR2 LQKENI come from the germline V gene. V shed 2 bases and J shed 8 bases, with 22 bases lying between them. The CDR3 spans 17 residues. CDR3 region: CASSPIKIGPGKHEQFF. The CDR3 DNA sequence: TGTGCCAGCTCACCAATTAAAATTGGCCCAGGGAAACATGAGCAGTTCTTC.

The DNA for the CDR3 is TGTGCCAGCAGTTTTCTAGCGGGTATGCCTTACGAGCAGTACTTC. Its protein is CASSFLAGMPYEQYF. The chain combines TRBV12-3 or TRBV12-4 with TRBJ2-7, with 8 bases that match TRBD2. The trim removed 3 bases at V and 4 bases at J, leaving 8 bases unmatched. CDR3 length: 15 amino acids.

This clonotype came up many times. The rearrangement links TRBV10-1 to TRBJ2-2, with D tentatively TRBD1 or TRBD2 (5 bases each). The CDR3 sequence is 14 residues long. Germline loops: CDR1 WNHNN, CDR2 SYGVQD (reference sequence). Trimming took 10 bases from V and 3 from J, leaving 15 bases between them. CDR3: CATQEGPDTGELFF. The CDR3 region has the DNA TGCGCCACCCAAGAGGGGCCGGACACCGGGGAGCTGTTTTTT.

This rearrangement joins TRBV29-1 to TRBJ1-2; tentatively, D is TRBD1 (5 bases). The CDR3 is 13 amino acids. Germline V CDR1 and CDR2: SQVTM, ANQGSEA. V lost 2 bases, J lost 4 bases, and 11 bases lay in between. As DNA, the CDR3 is TGCAGCGTTGAATCGACAGAGAGCTATGGCTACACCTTC. Protein product: CSVESTESYGYTF.

There are a few counts of this clonotype. This chain uses TRBV27 with TRBJ1-2; D possibly corresponds to TRBD1 (6 bases). Trimming stripped 0 bases from V and 8 bases from J, with 16 bases between. The CDR3 is made up of 15 amino acids. Germline CDR1 reads MNHEY; CDR2 reads SMNVEV (reference sequence). The CDR3 DNA is TGTGCCAGCAGTTTATCCCCGCCAGGGGCGGTGGGCTACACCTTC. Its protein product is CASSLSPPGAVGYTF.

The chain carries TRBV5-1 and TRBJ2-7; D possibly uses TRBD1 or TRBD2 (5 bases each). The CDR3 consists of 14 residues. V dropped 3 bases and J dropped 2 bases, with 12 bases sitting between them. Germline lookup yields CDR1 SGHRS and CDR2 YFSETQ. The CDR3 DNA reads as TGCGCCAGCAGCTCTAGGGACGGCACCTACGAGCAGTACTTC. Protein sequence: CASSSRDGTYEQYF.

The chain joins TRBV7-2 to TRBJ2-2, with D possibly called TRBD1 or TRBD2 (5 bases each). Germline lookup yields CDR1 SGHTA and CDR2 FQGNSA. Deletions cut 0 bases from V and 1 base from J, with 9 bases between. The CDR3 sequence is 16 residues long. This chain's CDR3 is CASSLAGPRNTGELFF. For the CDR3, the DNA is TGTGCCAGCAGCTTAGCGGGACCTAGGAACACCGGGGAGCTGTTTTTT.

Many counts were recorded for this clonotype. This sequence joins TRBV5-4 and TRBJ2-3, with TRBD2 as a possible D gene (5 bases). Germline lookup yields CDR1 SGHNT and CDR2 YYREEE (reference sequence). The CDR3 has 14 residues. V was trimmed by 2 bases and J by 5 bases, leaving 12 bases between them. The CDR3 sequence: CASSFPAAQDTQYF. The CDR3 DNA sequence: TGTGCCAGCAGCTTCCCAGCGGCTCAAGATACGCAGTATTTT.

There are many counts of this clonotype. The chain combines TRBV7-2 with TRBJ1-4; tentative D call: TRBD1 (6 bases). Germline V CDR1 and CDR2: SGHTA, FQGNSA. CDR3 size: 15 residues. Trimming took off 3 bases at V and 3 bases at J, with 11 bases between the two ends. CDR3 amino acids: CASSFRGLANEKLFF. The CDR3 coding sequence is TGTGCCAGCAGCTTCCGGGGGCTGGCTAATGAAAAACTGTTTTTT. Full variable domain (missing parts from reference TRBV7-2 and TRBJ1-4): GAGVSQSPSNKVTEKGKDVELRCDPISGHTALYWYRQSLGQGLEFLIYFQGNSAPDKSGLPSDRFSAERTGGSVSTLTIQRTQQEDSAVYLCASSFRGLANEKLFFGSGTQLSVL.

The J gene is TRBJ2-7, the V gene TRBV7-9, with D perhaps TRBD2 (5 bases). Deletions cut 2 bases from V and 4 bases from J, with 15 bases between. The CDR3 consists of 15 residues. In germline, CDR1 is SEHNR, CDR2 FQNEAQ (reference sequence). CDR3 sequence reads: CASSLPPGRGYEQYF. The CDR3 region has the DNA TGTGCCAGCAGCTTACCCCCGGGTCGAGGGTACGAGCAGTACTTC.

The chain combines TRBV7-9 with TRBJ2-4, with TRBD2 identical over 14 bases. The CDR3 contains 19 residues. Trimming removed 0 bases from V and 4 bases from J; junction bases left unmatched: 8. CDR1 SEHNR and CDR2 FQNEAQ come from the germline V gene (reference sequence). In DNA, the CDR3 is TGTGCCAGCAGCTTAGCCGGGACTAGCGGGAGTTATGGAAAAAACATTCAGTACTTC. It is translated as CASSLAGTSGSYGKNIQYF.

The chain is built from TRBV2 and TRBJ2-4; D might be TRBD2 (5 bases). Germline loops: CDR1 SNHLY, CDR2 FYNNEI. V lost 3 bases to trimming and J lost 0 bases, with 15 bases between them. This CDR3 is built from 17 residues. The CDR3 protein is CASSDGNLNLAKNIQYF. The CDR3 DNA follows: TGTGCCAGCAGTGACGGGAACCTCAACCTAGCCAAAAACATTCAGTACTTC.